A selection of T cell receptor beta chains follows, all from one sample in a study of blood T cell repertoires in COVID-19. The protocol was immunoSEQ multiplex PCR, while the TCRdb copy is restricted to in-frame clones and leaves out a portion. The repertoire holds about 200,000 clones, with 86% as singletons. The specimen sequenced was peripheral blood. The source is a woman in her forties or fifties with acute or convalescent COVID-19. The conserved cysteine and the conserved F or W are not part of the CDR3 here.

J: TRBJ2-7; V: TRBV18; length: 11; CDR3: ASSRDNSYEQY
J: TRBJ1-3; V: TRBV5-1; length: 15; CDR3: ASSLERTGSSGNTIY
J: TRBJ2-2; V: TRBV6-1; length: 11; CDR3: ASSERSAGELF
J: TRBJ1-1; V: TRBV6-2/TRBV6-3; length: 10; CDR3: ASSYGQGEAF
J: TRBJ1-1; V: TRBV4-3; length: 16; CDR3: ASSRGPGQGARSTEAF
J: TRBJ1-2; V: TRBV5-6; length: 12; CDR3: ASSYDRYNYGYT
J: TRBJ2-7; V: TRBV6-5; length: 13; CDR3: ASRGVVGQHYEQY
J: TRBJ1-1; V: TRBV30; length: 9; CDR3: AWTGRDEAF
J: TRBJ2-5; V: TRBV6-6; length: 13; CDR3: ASSYSQGIQETQY
J: TRBJ2-2; V: TRBV4-2; length: 14; CDR3: ASSQVYGLNTGELF
J: TRBJ1-4; V: TRBV30; length: 12; CDR3: AWTKQGHDVKLF
J: TRBJ1-2; V: TRBV9; length: 11; CDR3: ASSGGQGYGYT
J: TRBJ2-1; V: TRBV6-2/TRBV6-3; length: 12; CDR3: ASSYSQAYNEQF
J: TRBJ2-1; V: TRBV6-5; length: 11; CDR3: ASRSGPYNEQF
J: TRBJ1-1; V: TRBV27; length: 13; CDR3: ASSPFRQVGTEAF
J: TRBJ1-3; V: TRBV5-4; length: 12; CDR3: ASSRTGDGNTIY
J: TRBJ2-2; V: TRBV9; length: 13; CDR3: ASSVVQGNTGELF
J: TRBJ1-4; V: TRBV25-1; length: 11; CDR3: ASSGAGQEKLF
J: TRBJ1-2; V: TRBV7-2; length: 13; CDR3: ASSLTGVLSYGYT
J: TRBJ1-1; V: TRBV6-2/TRBV6-3; length: 13; CDR3: ASSYGGHLNTEAF
J: TRBJ2-7; V: TRBV29-1; length: 13; CDR3: SVWDTIFTPYEQY
J: TRBJ2-4; V: TRBV9; length: 14; CDR3: ASSALAGGPGSIQY
J: TRBJ1-5; V: TRBV24-1; length: 12; CDR3: ATSGTGVEQPQH
J: TRBJ1-2; V: TRBV6-5; length: 11; CDR3: ASTFTGGGGYT
J: TRBJ1-6; V: TRBV21-1; length: 19; CDR3: ASSNPLPPRTPRSYNSPLH
J: TRBJ1-5; V: TRBV19; length: 13; CDR3: ASSLPGTADQPQH
J: TRBJ1-6; V: TRBV19; length: 12; CDR3: ASRDSGGNSPLH
J: TRBJ2-1; V: TRBV7-2; length: 12; CDR3: ASSFLVSYNEQF
J: TRBJ2-5; V: TRBV7-2; length: 10; CDR3: ASSHYRETQY
J: TRBJ2-4; V: TRBV20-1; length: 8; CDR3: SASGVGQY
J: TRBJ2-3; V: TRBV5-6; length: 15; CDR3: ASSLTSSGGLKDTQY
J: TRBJ1-6; V: TRBV19; length: 14; CDR3: ASSIGYRGYNSPLH
J: TRBJ1-1; V: TRBV28; length: 11; CDR3: ASRSGQNTEAF
J: TRBJ2-2; V: TRBV27; length: 13; CDR3: ASSFRSSGTGELF
J: TRBJ2-1; V: TRBV16; length: 14; CDR3: ASSRPSGRIYNEQF
J: TRBJ2-2; V: TRBV13; length: 14; CDR3: ASSLGLSQNTGELF
J: TRBJ2-7; V: TRBV29-1; length: 10; CDR3: SVSGASYEQY
J: TRBJ2-7; V: TRBV18; length: 11; CDR3: ASSGQGAYEQY
J: TRBJ1-5; V: TRBV2; length: 12; CDR3: ASSDLAGPQPQH
J: TRBJ2-2; V: TRBV3-1/TRBV3-2; length: 13; CDR3: ASSHRAGNTGELF
J: TRBJ1-2; V: TRBV18; length: 14; CDR3: ASSPLTGVDYYGYT
J: TRBJ1-1; V: TRBV2; length: 11; CDR3: ASSDPGGDKAF
J: TRBJ1-3; V: TRBV18; length: 14; CDR3: ASSPLGSETGNTIY
J: TRBJ2-7; V: TRBV4-1; length: 14; CDR3: ASSQGPRDMGYEQY
J: TRBJ2-6; V: TRBV3-1/TRBV3-2; length: 16; CDR3: ASSQDGDRVFGANVLT
J: TRBJ2-2; V: TRBV5-4; length: 13; CDR3: ASSVGQGIPGELF
J: TRBJ2-3; V: TRBV10-3; length: 9; CDR3: AISEVDTQY